The text below deals with one TCR beta chain. The target antigen is unknown. The length of the CDR3 is 16 residues. Trimming took 2 bases from V and 4 from J, leaving 15 bases between them. Germline values: CDR1 MNHEY, CDR2 SMNVEV (reference sequence). This specimen comes from a study of T cells in Graves' hyperthyroidism and ophthalmopathy. Study summary: At initial diagnosis, before any treatment had begun, peripheral blood was obtained.

Ophthalmopathy patients had moderate-to-severe active disease, CAS ≥3, NOSPECS ≥4, and disease duration under 3 months. Every diagnosis used clinical symptoms, serum thyroxine and TRAb, thyroid ultrasound and orbital computed tomography. Template material for amplifying TCR beta CDR3 regions consisted of RNA transcripts. During a first-round RT-PCR of the TCR CDR3, the HTBI primer set was used. Each CDR3 protein is one row after TCRdb ran MiXCR on the multiplex PCR reads. The sample holds a few hundred thousand distinct CDR3 sequences, more than 15% seen once. Study conclusions and caveats: Blood also carried most thyroid clonotypes expanded above 0.001.

The receptor comes from a young woman with Graves' ophthalmopathy. The sequencing input was blood. The rearrangement joins TRBV27 to TRBJ1-3; D gene uncertain. CDR3 in DNA: TGTGCCAGCAGTTTAGGCCCAGCAGGTCTCGGAAACACCATATATTTT. Encoded protein: CASSLGPAGLGNTIYF.